The text below deals with one T cell receptor (beta chain). Antigen specificity is unknown. CDR3 size: 15 residues. The germline V gene encodes CDR1 MNHEY and CDR2 SVGAGI. The junction had 5 bases not matched to a gene; V was cut back by 5 bases and J by 3 bases. These data originate in a study of T cell responses to AZD1222 COVID-19 vaccine. The study's findings and limits: Females outnumbered males among donors, who were mostly white British; clonal diversity was possibly underestimated.

Sequencing was performed with immunoSEQ multiplex PCR; in TCRdb, only in-frame clones are kept and a portion is missing. The sample yields some 170,000 clones, 85% to 90% seen once. The TCR sequence derives from an adult in good health. Sequenced material: peripheral blood, taken on day 0 of AZD1222 vaccination. V and J are TRBV6-5 and TRBJ1-5; 9 bases match TRBD1. The CDR3 protein is CASSNIQGANQPQHF. The CDR3 DNA reads TGTGCCAGCAGTAACATACAGGGGGCCAATCAGCCCCAGCATTTT.